This record concerns one T cell receptor beta chain sequence. Its antigen remains unknown. The V segment lost 0 bases and the J segment 6 bases; nucleotides outside the gene matches: 11. This CDR3 comprises 17 residues. The germline CDR1 and CDR2 sequences are PRHDT and FYEKMQ (reference sequence). This sample is part of a study of CD8+ T cells in alopecia areata. Study-wide points: Among patients, TCR sharing was less clear than in mice, a difference possibly due in part to HLA diversity in the patient population.

Treatment indicated: oral pan-JAK inhibitor, 5-10 mg twice daily. Punch biopsies of lesional scalp, plus peripheral blood, were taken from alopecia areata patients. In each case, RNA was isolated and then reverse transcribed into cDNA as the sequencing template. Repertoires were generated with immunoSEQ multiplex PCR, while TCRdb's copy carries only in-frame clones and drops some. The sample shows under 350,000 clones, 58% of them seen only once. Here the sequenced sample was CD4+ T cells sorted from blood, taken at week 24, from a patient treated with tofacitinib. The source is a human donor with alopecia areata. The chain carries TRBV13 and TRBJ2-3, with TRBD2 matching over 8 bases. CDR3 region: CASSLGVGLAGVDTQYF. Written as DNA, the CDR3 is TGTGCCAGCAGCTTAGGCGTCGGGCTAGCGGGTGTTGATACGCAGTATTTT. The variable domain in full, completed from reference TRBV13 and TRBJ2-3, reads AAGVIQSPRHLIKEKRETATLKCYPIPRHDTVYWYQQGPGQDPQFLISFYEKMQSDKGSIPDRFSAQQFSDYHSELNMSSLELGDSALYFCASSLGVGLAGVDTQYFGPGTRLTVL.